The 9 T cell receptor beta chains in this list originate from one sample, sequenced in a study of T cell responses to AZD1222 COVID-19 vaccine. The method was immunoSEQ multiplex PCR; TCRdb's version includes in-frame clones alone and lacks a portion of them. The sample records roughly 150,000 clones, about 91% being singletons. Specimen: peripheral blood, collected on day 0 of AZD1222 vaccination. These receptors were obtained from an adult in good health.

This chain connects TRBV9 to TRBJ1-1; D is unclear. Germline values: CDR1 SGDLS, CDR2 YYNGEE. The V and J ends lost 3 bases and 0 bases respectively, with 9 bases between them. The CDR3 sequence is 14 residues long. The CDR3 reads CASSASTLNTEAFF. The CDR3 DNA reads TGTGCCAGCAGCGCATCGACGCTGAACACTGAAGCTTTCTTT.

The genes are TRBV2 and TRBJ1-1; TRBD1 aligns across 10 bases. Trimming at V came to 8 bases and at J to 12 bases, leaving 12 bases not matched to a gene. The CDR3 consists of 13 residues. Germline V gene data show CDR1 as SNHLY and CDR2 as FYNNEI. CDR3 protein: CASAGGGTGDTFF. The CDR3, as DNA: TGTGCCAGCGCGGGAGGGGGGACAGGGGATACTTTCTTT. The variable domain in full, completed from reference TRBV2 and TRBJ1-1, reads EPEVTQTPSHQVTQMGQEVILRCVPISNHLYFYWYRQILGQKVEFLVSFYNNEISEKSEIFDDQFSVERPDGSNFTLKIRSTKLEDSAMYFCASAGGGTGDTFFGQGTRLTVV.

The V call is TRBV6-1, the J call TRBJ1-5; D not certain. Germline V gene sequence: CDR1 MNHNS, CDR2 SASEGT. The V and J ends lost 3 bases and 0 bases respectively, with 9 bases between them. The CDR3 totals 15 residues. The CDR3 DNA sequence: TGTGCCAGCAGTGAGACATACAATAGCAATCAGCCCCAGCATTTT. This gives the protein CASSETYNSNQPQHF.

The chain joins TRBV7-2 to TRBJ2-7; D could derive from TRBD1 or TRBD2 (5 bases each). The CDR3 extends over 14 amino acids. Germline V gene lookup returns CDR1 SGHTA and CDR2 FQGNSA. The V end was cut by 6 bases, the J end by 2 bases, with 14 bases between. CDR3 sequence: CASSRSGTTYEQYF. CDR3 bases: TGTGCCAGCAGTCGGTCCGGGACCACCTACGAGCAGTACTTC.

This rearrangement joins TRBV7-2 to TRBJ1-5; no reliable D call. The CDR3 length is 15 residues. V lost 5 bases to trimming and J lost 5 bases, with 16 bases between them. Germline-derived CDR1 and CDR2 are SGHTA and FQGNSA. CDR3 protein: CASSLPRAAYQPQHF. The CDR3 bases are TGTGCCAGCAGCCTCCCCCGGGCCGCCTATCAGCCCCAGCATTTT.

DNA for the CDR3: TGCGCCAGCAGCCAAGATCTATCGGAGACCCAGTACTTC. Amino acid sequence: CASSQDLSETQYF. The chain recombines TRBV4-3 with TRBJ2-5; D unresolved. This CDR3 contains 13 residues. V was clipped by 0 bases and J by 5 bases, with 7 bases between them. In germline, CDR1 is LGHNA, CDR2 YSLEER.

V gene TRBV5-6 combines with J gene TRBJ1-1; tentative D call: TRBD1 (6 bases). The CDR3 has 13 residues. Trimming pared 0 bases from V and 6 bases from J, leaving 9 bases between. In germline, CDR1 is SGHDT, CDR2 YYEEEE. DNA of the CDR3: TGTGCCAGCAGCTTGGGGAGGGGGGCTGAAGCTTTCTTT. This encodes CASSLGRGAEAFF.

V usage is TRBV11-2 and J usage is TRBJ2-7; D is unclear. V was shortened by 2 bases and J by 2 bases, with 10 bases between the two germline ends. Germline V gives CDR1 SGHAT, CDR2 FQNNGV. The CDR3 is 14 amino acids. CDR3 nucleotide sequence: TGTGCCAGCAGCTTAAAACCTAGTGCCTACGAGCAGTACTTC. Encoded protein: CASSLKPSAYEQYF.

The V call is TRBV9, the J call TRBJ2-3, with 9 nucleotides matching TRBD2. The CDR3 is 17 residues long. With 0 bases clipped from V and 1 base from J, the junction kept 6 bases outside the gene matches. CDR1 is SGDLS, CDR2 YYNGEE, per germline. DNA of the CDR3: TGTGCCAGCAGCGTAGATCTAGCGGGGCCCCGCACAGATACGCAGTATTTT. The encoded protein is CASSVDLAGPRTDTQYF.